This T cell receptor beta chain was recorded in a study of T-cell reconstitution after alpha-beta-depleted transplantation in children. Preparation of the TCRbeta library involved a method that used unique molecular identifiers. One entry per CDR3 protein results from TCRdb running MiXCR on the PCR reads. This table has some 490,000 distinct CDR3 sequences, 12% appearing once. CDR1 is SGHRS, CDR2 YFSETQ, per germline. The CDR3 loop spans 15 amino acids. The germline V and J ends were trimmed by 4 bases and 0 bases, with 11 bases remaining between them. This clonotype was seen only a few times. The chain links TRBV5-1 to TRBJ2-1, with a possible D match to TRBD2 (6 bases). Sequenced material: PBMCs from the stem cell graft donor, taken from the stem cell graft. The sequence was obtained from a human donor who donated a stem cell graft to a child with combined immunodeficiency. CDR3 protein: CASSGAGFSYNEQFF. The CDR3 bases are TGCGCCAGCAGCGGGGCGGGATTCTCCTACAATGAGCAGTTCTTC. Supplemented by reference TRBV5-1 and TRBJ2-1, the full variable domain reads KAGVTQTPRYLIKTRGQQVTLSCSPISGHRSVSWYQQTPGQGLQFLFEYFSETQRNKGNFPGRFSGRQFSNSRSEMNVSTLELGDSALYLCASSGAGFSYNEQFFGPGTRLTVL.